Detailed here is one T cell receptor (beta chain). Its antigen is unknown. One entry per CDR3 protein, called by TCRdb with MiXCR from the multiplex PCR reads. The sample lists tens of thousands of distinct CDR3 sequences, 15% to 20% seen once, with approximately 2.5% in the top ten. Breast cancer patients provided tissue from their axillary draining lymph nodes. The data belong to a study of breast tumors, draining lymph nodes, adjacent tissues. This CDR3 region has 15 residues. CDR1 and CDR2 from the germline V gene are SQVTM and ANQGSEA. The V end was cut by 1 base, the J end by 2 bases, with 12 bases between. The study, taken as a whole, reports: Luminal-like breast cancer showed significantly higher tumor–nontumor repertoire similarity than basal-like. Tumor T cell lymph node origin was a supported hypothesis, not proven.

What was sequenced was axillary lymph node tissue. The chain is built from TRBV29-1 and TRBJ2-1; D is perhaps TRBD1 (6 bases). This sequence originates from a female donor with breast cancer. Some clones in this sample may be carry-over from other donors' samples. DNA for the CDR3: TGCAGCGTTGAAGTTTGGGACAAGCCCTACAATGAGCAGTTCTTC. Residues: CSVEVWDKPYNEQFF.